These 26 T cell receptor beta chains originate from one sample sequenced in a study of cytomegalovirus exposure and HLA in healthy donors. In the PCR, 60 Vbeta and 13 Jbeta primers were used. Profiling relied on immunoSEQ multiplex PCR, and the TCRdb table lists in-frame clones only, not all of them. The table includes some 140,000 clones, about three quarters detected once. Material: PBMCs. These receptors were taken from a woman aged 40 to 49 in good health and CMV-seronegative.

The chain employs TRBV30 and TRBJ1-2; D remains ambiguous. Looked up from germline, CDR1 is GTSNPN and CDR2 is SVGIG (reference sequence). This CDR3 contains 12 residues. Trimming left V 1 base short and J 0 bases short, with 3 bases between. DNA for the CDR3: TGTGCCTGGAGTGCCACTAACTATGGCTACACCTTC. This gives the protein CAWSATNYGYTF.

In DNA, the CDR3 is TGCGCCAGCAGCTTGGGGGGAGCTGGAGCGACCTACGAGCAGTACTTC. Translated: CASSLGGAGATYEQYF. The V gene is TRBV5-1, the J gene TRBJ2-7; possibly TRBD2 for D (5 bases). V was cut by 0 bases and J by 2 bases, with 15 bases left in between. Germline lookup yields CDR1 SGHRS and CDR2 YFSETQ. There are 16 residues in the CDR3. The full variable domain, in which reference TRBV5-1 and TRBJ2-7 provide the parts outside the CDR3, is KAGVTQTPRYLIKTRGQQVTLSCSPISGHRSVSWYQQTPGQGLQFLFEYFSETQRNKGNFPGRFSGRQFSNSRSEMNVSTLELGDSALYLCASSLGGAGATYEQYFGPGTRLTVT.

The CDR3 nucleotides read TGTGCCAGCAGTTCACAGGGGATTATGCGAGGCTACACCTTC. Translated: CASSSQGIMRGYTF. The chain is built from TRBV28 and TRBJ1-2, with TRBD1 matching over 7 bases. After removal of 4 bases from V and 8 bases from J, the junction contained 10 bases not matched to a gene. The CDR3 contains 14 residues. Germline V gives CDR1 MDHEN, CDR2 SYDVKM.

The gene calls are TRBV6-5 and TRBJ1-3; D may be TRBD1 (6 bases). This CDR3 is 14 amino acids long. Germline V gives CDR1 MNHEY, CDR2 SVGAGI. With 6 bases removed from V and 4 bases from J, the gap between germline ends came to 13 bases. The CDR3 nucleotides are TGTGCCAGCAGCTCCAGGGGATTCGGAAACACCATATATTTT. Amino acids: CASSSRGFGNTIYF.

This rearrangement joins TRBV9 to TRBJ1-2, with D unclear. V was cut by 3 bases and J by 8 bases, with 20 bases left in between. CDR1 and CDR2 from the germline V gene are SGDLS and YYNGEE. This CDR3 region has 15 residues. For the CDR3, the DNA is TGTGCCAGCAGCGACCCCGGGTTGACGTTTAAGGGCTACACCTTC. It encodes CASSDPGLTFKGYTF.

The rearrangement links TRBV7-6 to TRBJ2-1, with TRBD2 identical over 11 bases. CDR3 length: 16 amino acids. V was pared by 5 bases and J by 4 bases, with 7 bases of the junction left unmatched. Germline V gives CDR1 SGHVS, CDR2 FNYEAQ. Here the CDR3 DNA reads TGTGCCAGCAGCCTACTAGCGGGAGTTACATACAATGAGCAGTTCTTC. The encoded protein is CASSLLAGVTYNEQFF.

This clone was picked up a small number of times. At one end the junction does not follow the germline gene, possibly because of a read error. V usage is TRBV7-9 and J usage is TRBJ1-3, with no clear D. Germline CDR1 reads SEHNR; CDR2 reads FQNEAQ (reference sequence). The length of the CDR3 is 12 residues. CDR3 sequence reads: CSSHGSGNTIYF. In DNA form, the CDR3 reads TGTTCCAGCCACGGGTCTGGAAACACCATATATTTT. The entire variable domain, with the rest obtained from reference TRBV7-9 and TRBJ1-3, is as follows: DTGVSQNPRHKITKRGQNVTFRCDPISEHNRLYWYRQTLGQGPEFLTYFQNEAQLEKSRLLSDRFSAERPKGSFSTLEIQRTEQGDSAMYLCSSHGSGNTIYFGEGSWLTVV.

V is TRBV11-3 and J is TRBJ2-5; D remains unclear. The CDR3 runs to 14 residues. Germline CDR1 and CDR2: SGHNT and YENEEA. V gave up 4 bases and J gave up 1 base, with 10 bases separating them. This CDR3 is CASSSLRSQETQYF. The CDR3 DNA reads as TGTGCCAGCAGCTCCCTTCGGAGCCAAGAGACCCAGTACTTC.

This clone was seen once. V usage is TRBV21-1 and J usage is TRBJ1-5; the table names TRBD1, a call not compared with the DNA. TRBV21-1 is given as a pseudogene. This CDR3 contains 18 residues. CDR3: CASSPRTDGGYSNQPQHF. CDR3 DNA sequence: TGTGCCAGCAGCCCCCGGACAGATGGAGGATATAGCAATCAGCCCCAGCATTTT.

The chain carries TRBV5-1 and TRBJ1-1; weak D call: TRBD1 (6 bases). Germline CDR1 and CDR2: SGHRS and YFSETQ. The CDR3 has 15 amino acids. V was cut by 1 base and J by 2 bases, with 12 bases left in between. This CDR3 reads CASSLLGDKNTEAFF. CDR3 sequence (DNA): TGCGCCAGCAGCTTGTTGGGGGACAAAAACACTGAAGCTTTCTTT.

This rearrangement joins TRBV6-1 to TRBJ2-1; 7 bases line up with TRBD2. Germline loops: CDR1 MNHNS, CDR2 SASEGT. The CDR3 length is 15 residues. The ends lost 4 bases at V and 3 bases at J; junction bases unmatched: 6. CDR3 sequence (DNA): TGTGCCAGCAGTGTCACTAGCGAAAACTACAATGAGCAGTTCTTC. Translated, it gives CASSVTSENYNEQFF.

V gene TRBV28 combines with J gene TRBJ1-1, with D tentatively TRBD1 (5 bases). CDR1 and CDR2 from the germline V gene are MDHEN and SYDVKM. The CDR3 is 15 amino acids. Deletions cut 2 bases from V and 1 base from J, with 11 bases between. This CDR3 reads CASSLAAGKNTEAFF. CDR3 DNA: TGTGCCAGCAGTTTAGCGGCAGGGAAGAACACTGAAGCTTTCTTT.

The rearrangement links TRBV4-1 to TRBJ2-1, with D maybe TRBD1 (7 bases). This CDR3 has 12 amino acids. Germline assignment: CDR1 MGHRA and CDR2 YSYEKL. Trimming took 4 bases from V and 15 from J, leaving 16 bases between them. The CDR3 spells CASSPSQGGPFF. The CDR3 coding sequence is TGCGCCAGCAGCCCGTCCCAGGGGGGTCCGTTCTTC.

The chain joins TRBV2 to TRBJ1-2; D gene uncertain. V lost 5 bases, J lost 1 base, and 8 bases lay in between. This CDR3 region has 13 residues. The germline CDR1 and CDR2 sequences are SNHLY and FYNNEI. The CDR3 bases are TGTGCCAGCAGTAAAGTCCGTAACTATGGCTACACCTTC. Amino acid sequence: CASSKVRNYGYTF.

The chain combines TRBV6-1 with TRBJ2-5; 11 positions agree with TRBD2. Germline V gene sequence: CDR1 MNHNS, CDR2 SASEGT. The CDR3 contains 13 residues. Trimming removed 6 bases from V and 4 bases from J; junction bases left unmatched: 1. CDR3 nucleotides: TGTGCCAGCAGAGGACTAGCGGGAGAGACCCAGTACTTC. Amino acids: CASRGLAGETQYF.

This chain links TRBV28 with TRBJ2-5, with 8 bases matching TRBD2. The J segment lost 0 bases and the V segment lost 7 bases, leaving 10 bases of the junction unmatched. CDR1 is MDHEN and CDR2 is SYDVKM in the germline V gene. The CDR3 loop spans 16 amino acids. CDR3 in amino acids: CASTELAELYQETQYF. The CDR3 DNA sequence: TGTGCCAGCACTGAACTAGCGGAACTGTACCAAGAGACCCAGTACTTC.

The rearrangement joins TRBV6-6 to TRBJ1-5; the D gene is possibly TRBD1 (6 bases). Trimming removed 2 bases from V and 3 bases from J, with 14 bases in between. Germline V CDR1 and CDR2: MNHNY, SVGAGI (reference sequence). CDR3 size: 16 residues. CDR3 coding DNA: TGTGCCAGCAGTTACCCGGGACATTTAAACAATCAGCCCCAGCATTTT. Its translation is CASSYPGHLNNQPQHF.

J is TRBJ2-3 and V is TRBV6-1; TRBD2 might be the D (6 bases). The germline V and J ends were trimmed by 4 bases and 3 bases, with 14 bases remaining between them. The CDR3 consists of 15 residues. From germline, CDR1 is MNHNS and CDR2 SASEGT. The CDR3 loop is CASSVLGGRTDTQYF. DNA of the CDR3: TGTGCCAGCAGTGTTCTGGGGGGTCGGACAGATACGCAGTATTTT.

The gene calls are TRBV10-3 and TRBJ2-2; TRBD2 might be the D (6 bases). Trimming removed 6 bases at V and 3 bases at J, with 8 bases between. The length of the CDR3 is 13 residues. Germline lookup yields CDR1 ENHRY and CDR2 SYGVKD. The CDR3 bases are TGTGCCATCAGGTGGGAGGACACCGGGGAGCTGTTTTTT. Encoded protein: CAIRWEDTGELFF.

This chain joins TRBV4-1 and TRBJ1-5, with 8 bases aligning to TRBD1. Germline V CDR1 and CDR2: MGHRA, YSYEKL. Germline trimming cut 5 bases from V and 7 bases from J; bases unmatched to any gene: 13. CDR3 length equals 16 residues. This chain's CDR3 is CASSSEGRGQYQPQHF. The CDR3 bases are TGCGCCAGCAGCTCAGAGGGCAGGGGGCAGTACCAGCCCCAGCATTTT.

The rearrangement joins TRBV7-6 to TRBJ2-7; D may be TRBD2 (5 bases). The CDR3 spans 16 residues. V lost 3 bases, J lost 10 bases, and 25 bases lay in between. The V gene's germline CDR1 is SGHVS and CDR2 FNYEAQ. CDR3 amino acids: CASSFIVPGKPKGQYF. CDR3 DNA: TGTGCCAGCAGCTTTATCGTCCCGGGGAAGCCCAAAGGTCAGTACTTC.

This rearrangement joins TRBV7-9 to TRBJ2-3; weak D call: TRBD2 (5 bases). Germline-derived CDR1 and CDR2 are SEHNR and FQNEAQ (reference sequence). Trimming took 6 bases from V and 2 from J, leaving 15 bases between them. This CDR3 region has 15 residues. The CDR3 spells CASSARGSTTDTQYF. DNA for the CDR3: TGTGCCAGCAGTGCCCGGGGAAGTACCACAGATACGCAGTATTTT.

The chain links TRBV6-6 to TRBJ1-1, with 10 bases aligning to TRBD1. J was trimmed by 1 base and V by 5 bases; bases with no gene match: 7. CDR1 and CDR2 from the germline V gene are MNHNY and SVGAGI (reference sequence). This CDR3 has 16 residues. The CDR3 reads CASSTTGGAQNTEAFF. The CDR3, as DNA: TGTGCCAGCAGTACGACAGGGGGCGCGCAGAACACTGAAGCTTTCTTT.

This chain uses TRBV27 with TRBJ1-5, with 7 bases matching TRBD1. The V gene end was trimmed by 6 bases and the J gene end by 6 bases; junction bases not matched to a gene: 8. The CDR3 loop spans 14 amino acids. Per the germline V gene, CDR1 is MNHEY and CDR2 is SMNVEV (reference sequence). The CDR3 loop reads CASSYRDSSQPQHF. The CDR3 DNA reads TGTGCCAGCAGCTATCGGGACAGTAGTCAGCCCCAGCATTTT.

The CDR3 DNA follows: TGTGCCAGCAGCCCCGGGGAGACCTACAATGAGCAGTTCTTC. This translates into CASSPGETYNEQFF. The chain joins TRBV5-4 to TRBJ2-1; D is possibly TRBD2 (5 bases). Germline-derived CDR1 and CDR2 are SGHNT and YYREEE (reference sequence). The CDR3 has 14 amino acids. V lost 4 bases and J lost 2, with 10 bases in between.

There are a few counts of this clone. The chain combines TRBV5-6 with TRBJ2-5; 7 bases are a match to TRBD1. J gave up 4 bases and V 3 bases, and 3 bases lay outside the gene matches. The CDR3 has 13 residues. Looked up from germline, CDR1 is SGHDT and CDR2 is YYEEEE. The CDR3 DNA reads as TGTGCCAGCAGCTACAGGGGTGGAGAGACCCAGTACTTC. It is translated as CASSYRGGETQYF.